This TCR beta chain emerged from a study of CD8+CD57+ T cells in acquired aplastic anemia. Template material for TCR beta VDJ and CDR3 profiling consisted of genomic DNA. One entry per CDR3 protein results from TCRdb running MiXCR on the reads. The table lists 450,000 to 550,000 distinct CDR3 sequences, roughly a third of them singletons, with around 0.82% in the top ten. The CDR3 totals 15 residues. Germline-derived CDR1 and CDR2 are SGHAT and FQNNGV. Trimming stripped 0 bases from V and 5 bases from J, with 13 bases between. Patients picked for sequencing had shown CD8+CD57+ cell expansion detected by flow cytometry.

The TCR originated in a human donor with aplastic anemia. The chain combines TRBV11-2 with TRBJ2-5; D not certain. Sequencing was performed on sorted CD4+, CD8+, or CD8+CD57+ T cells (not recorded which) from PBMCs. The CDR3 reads CASSLDQRAVETQYF. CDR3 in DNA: TGTGCCAGCAGCTTAGACCAAAGGGCCGTCGAGACCCAGTACTTC.